This is a list of T cell receptor beta chains from one sample in a study of T cells in Graves' hyperthyroidism and ophthalmopathy. TCRdb used MiXCR to reprocess the multiplex PCR reads, holding one entry per CDR3 protein. The sample consists of 450,000 to 550,000 distinct CDR3 sequences, around a quarter of them appearing once. The sequencing input was blood. The receptors here all came from a woman in her 30s with Graves' ophthalmopathy. The CDR3 runs from the conserved cysteine through the conserved F or W. Fields, in order: V gene, D gene, clone size, J gene, CDR3 protein, CDR3 DNA. The D gene is left open where the match is weak. Some rows mark clone size as missing; the rest say once, few, many or name a class of expanded clone.

V gene: TRBV7-8
D gene: TRBD2
clone size: .
J gene: TRBJ2-5
CDR3 protein: CASSLMWRRELETQYF
CDR3 DNA: TGTGCCAGCAGCTTAATGTGGAGGCGGGAGCTAGAGACCCAGTACTTC

V gene: TRBV12-3/TRBV12-4
D gene: .
clone size: few
J gene: TRBJ1-5
CDR3 protein: CASSPPGDNQPQHF
CDR3 DNA: TGTGCCAGCAGCCCTCCGGGGGACAATCAGCCCCAGCATTTT

V gene: TRBV30
D gene: .
clone size: .
J gene: TRBJ1-2
CDR3 protein: CAWRGLNYGYTF
CDR3 DNA: TGTGCCTGGAGGGGGCTTAACTATGGCTACACCTTC

V gene: TRBV6-5
D gene: .
clone size: few
J gene: TRBJ2-2
CDR3 protein: CASSYSGLSTGELFF
CDR3 DNA: TGTGCCAGCAGTTACTCAGGGTTAAGCACCGGGGAGCTGTTTTTT

V gene: TRBV20-1
D gene: .
clone size: many
J gene: TRBJ2-7
CDR3 protein: CSARGLGGFNYF
CDR3 DNA: TGCAGTGCTAGAGGACTAGGGGGATTTAATTACTTC

V gene: TRBV27
D gene: .
clone size: many
J gene: TRBJ2-7
CDR3 protein: CASSIQRQMLKQYF
CDR3 DNA: TGTGCCAGCAGCATCCAAAGACAGATGCTCAAGCAGTACTTC

V gene: TRBV27
D gene: TRBD1
clone size: many
J gene: TRBJ2-7
CDR3 protein: CASSLTGTAQGQYF
CDR3 DNA: TGTGCCAGCAGTTTAACCGGGACAGCGCAGGGGCAGTACTTC

V gene: TRBV28
D gene: .
clone size: .
J gene: TRBJ2-4
CDR3 protein: CASSSPTEYIAKNIQYF
CDR3 DNA: TGTGCCAGCAGTTCTCCGACCGAGTACATAGCCAAAAACATTCAGTACTTC

V gene: TRBV5-1
D gene: .
clone size: .
J gene: TRBJ1-5
CDR3 protein: CASSSRRGGAGQPQHF
CDR3 DNA: TGCGCCAGCAGCTCACGACGGGGGGGCGCGGGACAGCCCCAGCATTTT

V gene: TRBV12-3/TRBV12-4
D gene: .
clone size: .
J gene: TRBJ1-5
CDR3 protein: CASSLGITNQPQHF
CDR3 DNA: TGTGCCAGCAGTTTAGGAATCACTAATCAGCCCCAGCATTTT

V gene: TRBV28
D gene: .
clone size: few
J gene: TRBJ1-5
CDR3 protein: CASSPQGFGQPQHF
CDR3 DNA: TGTGCCAGCAGTCCACAGGGATTCGGTCAGCCCCAGCATTTT

V gene: TRBV28
D gene: .
clone size: many
J gene: TRBJ1-1
CDR3 protein: CASSRWGGSRWNTEAFF
CDR3 DNA: TGTGCCAGCAGTCGGTGGGGGGGGTCGCGGTGGAACACTGAAGCTTTCTTT

V gene: TRBV7-9
D gene: .
clone size: .
J gene: TRBJ2-7
CDR3 protein: CASSLDRSEQYF
CDR3 DNA: TGTGCCAGCAGCTTAGACCGGAGTGAGCAGTACTTC

V gene: TRBV5-1
D gene: .
clone size: many
J gene: TRBJ1-1
CDR3 protein: CASSTVGLNTEAFF
CDR3 DNA: TGCGCCAGCAGCACCGTCGGGCTTAACACTGAAGCTTTCTTT

V gene: TRBV7-9
D gene: .
clone size: many
J gene: TRBJ2-2
CDR3 protein: CASSSGASGTGELFF
CDR3 DNA: TGTGCCAGCAGCTCAGGGGCTTCGGGCACCGGGGAGCTGTTTTTT

V gene: TRBV28
D gene: TRBD1
clone size: few
J gene: TRBJ1-1
CDR3 protein: CASSGDRARGTEAFF
CDR3 DNA: TGTGCCAGCTCGGGGGACAGGGCGAGGGGCACTGAAGCTTTCTTT

V gene: TRBV19
D gene: .
clone size: .
J gene: TRBJ1-5
CDR3 protein: CASSGGDYSNQPQHF
CDR3 DNA: TGTGCCAGTAGTGGGGGGGACTATAGCAATCAGCCCCAGCATTTT

V gene: TRBV7-2
D gene: .
clone size: many
J gene: TRBJ1-1
CDR3 protein: CASSLRVGTEAFF
CDR3 DNA: TGTGCCAGCAGCCTCCGGGTTGGCACTGAAGCTTTCTTT

V gene: TRBV6-2/TRBV6-3
D gene: .
clone size: .
J gene: TRBJ2-7
CDR3 protein: CASSPHSVGHGGGEQYF
CDR3 DNA: TGTGCCAGCAGTCCTCATAGCGTGGGCCACGGAGGTGGAGAGCAGTACTTC

V gene: TRBV20-1
D gene: .
clone size: many
J gene: TRBJ2-5
CDR3 protein: CSARDYRGDIQETQYF
CDR3 DNA: TGCAGTGCTAGAGATTACCGGGGGGACATCCAAGAGACCCAGTACTTC